The subject of this entry is one T cell receptor (beta chain). The data are from a study of shared clonotypes between healthy human individuals. The trim removed 2 bases at V and 3 bases at J, leaving 4 bases unmatched. Germline assignment: CDR1 SGHRS and CDR2 YFSETQ. The CDR3 has 15 residues. Sequencing was at deep level. Libraries were prepared by immunoSEQ multiplex PCR; TCRdb keeps only in-frame clonotypes and omits some of them. Seen here are approximately 1,500,000 clones, around 98% observed once, and the top ten hold approximately 0.45%. The rearrangement joins TRBV5-1 to TRBJ2-5, with 10 nucleotides matching TRBD1. Source material: naive CD4+ T cells sorted from blood. Subset given: CD45RA+ positively selected. The receptor was isolated from a man aged 30-40 years in good health. CDR3 DNA sequence: TGCGCCAGCAGCTTCCCCGGGACAGGGGAAGAGACCCAGTACTTC. This gives the protein CASSFPGTGEETQYF.